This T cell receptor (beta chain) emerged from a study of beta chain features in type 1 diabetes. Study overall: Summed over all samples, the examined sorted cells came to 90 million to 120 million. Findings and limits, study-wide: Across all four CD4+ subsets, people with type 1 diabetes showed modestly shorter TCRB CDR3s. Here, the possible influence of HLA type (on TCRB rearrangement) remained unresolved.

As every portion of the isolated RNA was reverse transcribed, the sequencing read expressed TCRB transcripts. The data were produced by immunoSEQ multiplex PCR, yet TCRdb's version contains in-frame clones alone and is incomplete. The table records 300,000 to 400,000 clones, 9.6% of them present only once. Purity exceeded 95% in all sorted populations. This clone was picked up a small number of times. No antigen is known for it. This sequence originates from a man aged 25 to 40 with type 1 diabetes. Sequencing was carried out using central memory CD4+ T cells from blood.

The CDR3 loop is CASSFAPLIQRELGTQYF. CDR3 DNA sequence: TGTGCCAGCAGTTTTGCGCCCCTCATACAGCGGGAGTTGGGTACGCAGTATTTT. The V gene is TRBV27, the J gene TRBJ2-3; 8 nucleotides agree with TRBD2. CDR1 is MNHEY, CDR2 SMNVEV, per germline (reference sequence). The CDR3 spans 18 residues. V was clipped by 3 bases and J by 8 bases; unmatched bases: 19.